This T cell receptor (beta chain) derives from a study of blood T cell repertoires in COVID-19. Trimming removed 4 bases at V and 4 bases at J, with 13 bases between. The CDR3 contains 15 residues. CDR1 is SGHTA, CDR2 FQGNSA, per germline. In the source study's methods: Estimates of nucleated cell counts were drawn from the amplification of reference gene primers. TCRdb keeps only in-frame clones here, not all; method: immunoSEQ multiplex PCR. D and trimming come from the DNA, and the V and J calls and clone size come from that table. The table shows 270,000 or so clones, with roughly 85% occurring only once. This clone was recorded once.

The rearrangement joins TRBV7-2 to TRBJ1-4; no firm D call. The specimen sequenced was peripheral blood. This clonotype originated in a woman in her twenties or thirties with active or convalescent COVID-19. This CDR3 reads CASSSDRGINEKLFF. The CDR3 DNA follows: TGTGCCAGCAGCTCCGACCGGGGTATTAATGAAAAACTGTTTTTT.